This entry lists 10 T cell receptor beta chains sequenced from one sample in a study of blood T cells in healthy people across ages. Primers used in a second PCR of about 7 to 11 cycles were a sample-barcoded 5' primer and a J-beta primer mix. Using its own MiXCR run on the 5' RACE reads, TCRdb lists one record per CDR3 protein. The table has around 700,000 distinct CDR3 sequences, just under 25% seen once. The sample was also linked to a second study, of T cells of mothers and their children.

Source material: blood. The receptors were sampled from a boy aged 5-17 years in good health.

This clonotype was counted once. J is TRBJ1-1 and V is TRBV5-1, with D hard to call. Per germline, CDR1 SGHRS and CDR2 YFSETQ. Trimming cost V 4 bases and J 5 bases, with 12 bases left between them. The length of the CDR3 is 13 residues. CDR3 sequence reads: CASSAVRRTEAFF. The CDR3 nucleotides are TGCGCCAGCAGCGCGGTAAGGAGGACTGAAGCTTTCTTT.

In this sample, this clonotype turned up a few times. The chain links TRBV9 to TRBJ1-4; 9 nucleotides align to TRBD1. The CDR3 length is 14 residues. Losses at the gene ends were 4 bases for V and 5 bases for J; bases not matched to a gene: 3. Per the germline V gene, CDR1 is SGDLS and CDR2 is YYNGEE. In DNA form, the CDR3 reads TGTGCCAGCAGCCGGACAGGGGAAAATGAAAAACTGTTTTTT. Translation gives CASSRTGENEKLFF.

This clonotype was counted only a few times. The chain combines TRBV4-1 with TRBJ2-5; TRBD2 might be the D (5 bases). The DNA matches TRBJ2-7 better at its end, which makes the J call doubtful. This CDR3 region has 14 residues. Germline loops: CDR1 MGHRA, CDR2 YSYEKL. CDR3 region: CASSQGSRGYEQYF. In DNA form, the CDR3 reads TGCGCCAGCAGCCAAGGATCTCGGGGCTACGAGCAGTACTTC.

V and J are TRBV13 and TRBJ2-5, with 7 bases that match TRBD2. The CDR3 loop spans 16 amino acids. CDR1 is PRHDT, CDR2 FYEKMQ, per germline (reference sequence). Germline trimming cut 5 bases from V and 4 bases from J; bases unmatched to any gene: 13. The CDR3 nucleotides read TGTGCCAGCAGCCCAGAGCCGGCGGGGGATAGAGAGACCCAGTACTTC. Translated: CASSPEPAGDRETQYF.

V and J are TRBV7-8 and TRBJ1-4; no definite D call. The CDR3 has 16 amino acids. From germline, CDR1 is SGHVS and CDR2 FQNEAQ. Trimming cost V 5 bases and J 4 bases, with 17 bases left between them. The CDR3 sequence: CASSIAPAASNEKLFF. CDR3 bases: TGTGCCAGCAGCATTGCCCCGGCAGCAAGTAATGAAAAACTGTTTTTT.

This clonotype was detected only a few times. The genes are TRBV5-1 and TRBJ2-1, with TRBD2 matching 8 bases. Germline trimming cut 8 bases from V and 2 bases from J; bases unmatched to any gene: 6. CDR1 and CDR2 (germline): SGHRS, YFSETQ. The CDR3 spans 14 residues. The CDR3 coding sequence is TGCGCCAGTTCGACTAGCGCTACCTACAATGAGCAGTTCTTC. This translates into CASSTSATYNEQFF.

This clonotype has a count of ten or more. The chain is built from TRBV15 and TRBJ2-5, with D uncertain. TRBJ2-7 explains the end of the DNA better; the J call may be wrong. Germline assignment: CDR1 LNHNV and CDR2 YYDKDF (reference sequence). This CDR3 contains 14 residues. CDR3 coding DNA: TGTGCCACCAGCAGAGACCCCGGTTCCTACGAGCAGTACTTC. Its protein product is CATSRDPGSYEQYF.

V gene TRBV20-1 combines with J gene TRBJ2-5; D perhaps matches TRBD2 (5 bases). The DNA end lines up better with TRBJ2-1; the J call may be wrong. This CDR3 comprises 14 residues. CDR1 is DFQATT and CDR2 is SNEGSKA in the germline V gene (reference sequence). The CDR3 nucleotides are TGCAGTGCTAGAAATGTAGCTAGCAACAATGAGCAGTTCTTC. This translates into CSARNVASNNEQFF.

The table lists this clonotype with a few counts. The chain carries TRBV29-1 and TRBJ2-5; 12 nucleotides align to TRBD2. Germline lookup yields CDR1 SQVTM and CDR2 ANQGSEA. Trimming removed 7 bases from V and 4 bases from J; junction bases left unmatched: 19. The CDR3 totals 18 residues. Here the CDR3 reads CSASKFPSGRGRGETQYF. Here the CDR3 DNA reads TGCAGCGCCTCGAAGTTCCCTAGCGGGAGGGGTCGTGGAGAGACCCAGTACTTC.

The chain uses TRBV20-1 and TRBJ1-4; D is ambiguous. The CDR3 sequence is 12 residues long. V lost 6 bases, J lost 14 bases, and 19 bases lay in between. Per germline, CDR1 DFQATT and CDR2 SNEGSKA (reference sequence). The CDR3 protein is CSAQSREGLLFF. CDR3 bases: TGCAGTGCGCAATCACGGGAGGGATTGCTGTTTTTT.